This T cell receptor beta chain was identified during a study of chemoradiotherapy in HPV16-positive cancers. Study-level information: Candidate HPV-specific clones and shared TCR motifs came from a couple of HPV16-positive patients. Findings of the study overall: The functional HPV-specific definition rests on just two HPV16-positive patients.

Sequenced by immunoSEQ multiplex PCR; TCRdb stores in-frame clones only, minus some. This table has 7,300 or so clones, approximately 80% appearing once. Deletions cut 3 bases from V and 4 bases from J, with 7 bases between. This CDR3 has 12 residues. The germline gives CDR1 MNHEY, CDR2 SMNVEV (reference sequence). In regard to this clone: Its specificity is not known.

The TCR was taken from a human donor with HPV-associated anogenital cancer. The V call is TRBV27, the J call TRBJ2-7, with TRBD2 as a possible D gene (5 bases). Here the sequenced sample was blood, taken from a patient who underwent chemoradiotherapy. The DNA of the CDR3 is TGTGCCAGCAGTTTGGGCGGGTACGAGCAGTACTTC. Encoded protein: CASSLGGYEQYF.